Here is one TCR beta chain with its context. Its cognate antigen is unknown. The TCR beta profiling, which covered VDJ combination and CDR3 sequence, was carried out using genomic DNA as the template. One entry per CDR3 protein results from TCRdb running MiXCR on the reads. The profile shows 150,000 or so distinct CDR3 sequences, about 60% of them singletons. The data stem from a study of CD8+CD57+ T cells in acquired aplastic anemia. The overall study: Healthy donor CD4+ cell samples had a mean of around 11 million reads. Findings and limits, study-wide: Patients did not significantly differ from controls in CD8+ Simpson's diversity. Overlapping CD8+ CDR3 repertoires of patients and controls contained under 30 shared sequences.

The sequencing sample was made of sorted CD4+, CD8+, or CD8+CD57+ T cells (not recorded which) from PBMCs. The sequence derives from a human donor in good health.

CDR3 coding DNA: TGCGCCACCAAGGACAGGGCGGTCTACACCTTC. Protein: CATKDRAVYTF. The chain employs TRBV5-1 and TRBJ1-2; 8 bases map to TRBD1. Germline V gene sequence: CDR1 SGHRS, CDR2 YFSETQ. V gave up 9 bases and J gave up 10 bases; unmatched junction bases: 8. CDR3 length equals 11 residues.